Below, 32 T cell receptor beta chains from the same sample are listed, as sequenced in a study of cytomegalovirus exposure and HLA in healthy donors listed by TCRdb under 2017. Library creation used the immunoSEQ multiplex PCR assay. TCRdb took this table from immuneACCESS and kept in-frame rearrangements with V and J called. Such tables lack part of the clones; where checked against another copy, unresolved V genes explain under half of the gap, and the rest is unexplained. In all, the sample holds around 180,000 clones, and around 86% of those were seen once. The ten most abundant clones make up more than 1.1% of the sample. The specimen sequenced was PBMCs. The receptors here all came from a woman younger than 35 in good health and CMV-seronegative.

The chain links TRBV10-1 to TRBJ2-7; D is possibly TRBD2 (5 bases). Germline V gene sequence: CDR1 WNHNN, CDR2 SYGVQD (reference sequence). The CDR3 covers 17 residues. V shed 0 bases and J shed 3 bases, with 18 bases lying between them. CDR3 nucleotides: TGCGCCAGCAGTGAGTCGTCCCCGTATTGGAGGAGCTACGAGCAGTACTTC. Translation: CASSESSPYWRSYEQYF.

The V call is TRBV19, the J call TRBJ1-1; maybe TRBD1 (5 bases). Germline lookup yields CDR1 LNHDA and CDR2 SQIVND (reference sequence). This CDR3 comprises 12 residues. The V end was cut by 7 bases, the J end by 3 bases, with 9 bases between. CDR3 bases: TGTGCCAGTATGGGGGGATACACTGAAGCTTTCTTT. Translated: CASMGGYTEAFF. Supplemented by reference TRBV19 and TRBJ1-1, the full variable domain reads DGGITQSPKYLFRKEGQNVTLSCEQNLNHDAMYWYRQDPGQGLRLIYYSQIVNDFQKGDIAEGYSVSREKKESFPLTVTSAQKNPTAFYLCASMGGYTEAFFGQGTRLTVV.

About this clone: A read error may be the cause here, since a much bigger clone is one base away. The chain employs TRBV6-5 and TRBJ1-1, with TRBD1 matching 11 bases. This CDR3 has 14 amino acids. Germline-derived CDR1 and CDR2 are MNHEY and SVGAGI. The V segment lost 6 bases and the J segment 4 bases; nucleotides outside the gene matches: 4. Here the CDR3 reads CASSSGTGGTEAFF. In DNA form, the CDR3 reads TGTGCCAGCAGCTCCGGGACAGGGGGCACTGAAGCTTTCTTT.

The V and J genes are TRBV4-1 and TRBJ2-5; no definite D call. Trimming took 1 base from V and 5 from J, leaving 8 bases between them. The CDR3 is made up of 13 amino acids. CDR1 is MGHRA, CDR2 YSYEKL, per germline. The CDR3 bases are TGCGCCAGCAGCCAAGTGCTGAGGGAGACCCAGTACTTC. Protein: CASSQVLRETQYF.

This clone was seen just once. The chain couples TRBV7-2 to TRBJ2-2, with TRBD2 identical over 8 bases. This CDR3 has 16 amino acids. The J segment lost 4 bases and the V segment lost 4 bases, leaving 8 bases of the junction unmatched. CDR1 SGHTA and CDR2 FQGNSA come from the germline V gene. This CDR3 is CASSSTGLEGTGELFF. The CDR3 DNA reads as TGTGCCAGCAGCTCTACGGGACTAGAGGGCACCGGGGAGCTGTTTTTT.

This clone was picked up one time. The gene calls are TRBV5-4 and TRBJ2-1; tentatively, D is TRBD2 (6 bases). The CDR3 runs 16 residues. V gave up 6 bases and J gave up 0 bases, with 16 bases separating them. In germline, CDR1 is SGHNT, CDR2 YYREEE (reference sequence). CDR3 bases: TGTGCCAGCAAATCCCAGGCGGGACCCTCCTACAATGAGCAGTTCTTC. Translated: CASKSQAGPSYNEQFF.

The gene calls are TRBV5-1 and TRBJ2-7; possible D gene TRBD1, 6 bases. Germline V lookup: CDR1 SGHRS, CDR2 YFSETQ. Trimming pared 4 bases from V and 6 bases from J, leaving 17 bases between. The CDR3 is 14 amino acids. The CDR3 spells CASSAAQGRVEQYF. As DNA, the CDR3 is TGCGCCAGCAGCGCGGCACAGGGTAGGGTCGAGCAGTACTTC.

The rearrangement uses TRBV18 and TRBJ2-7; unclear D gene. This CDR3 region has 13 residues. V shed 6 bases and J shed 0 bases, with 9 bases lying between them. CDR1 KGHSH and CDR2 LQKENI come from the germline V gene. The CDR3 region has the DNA TGTGCCAGCTCGCCGCAAGCCTCCTACGAGCAGTACTTC. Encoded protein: CASSPQASYEQYF. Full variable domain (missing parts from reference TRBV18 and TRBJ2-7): NAGVMQNPRHLVRRRGQEARLRCSPMKGHSHVYWYRQLPEEGLKFMVYLQKENIIDESGMPKERFSAEFPKEGPSILRIQQVVRGDSAAYFCASSPQASYEQYFGPGTRLTVT.

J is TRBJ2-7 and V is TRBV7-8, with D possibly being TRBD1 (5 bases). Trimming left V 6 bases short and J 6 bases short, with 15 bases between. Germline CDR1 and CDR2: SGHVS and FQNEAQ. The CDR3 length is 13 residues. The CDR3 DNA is TGTGCCAGCAGTTACATCAGGGTTGGCGAGCAGTACTTC. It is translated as CASSYIRVGEQYF.

CDR3 residues: CASSGRTGPSSTEAFF. CDR3 sequence (DNA): TGTGCCAGCAGTGGCAGGACAGGCCCGAGTTCCACTGAAGCTTTCTTT. The chain joins TRBV6-4 to TRBJ1-1; 7 positions agree with TRBD1. Trimming at V came to 4 bases and at J to 4 bases, leaving 12 bases not matched to a gene. The germline V gene encodes CDR1 MRHNA and CDR2 SNTAGT. The CDR3 consists of 16 residues.

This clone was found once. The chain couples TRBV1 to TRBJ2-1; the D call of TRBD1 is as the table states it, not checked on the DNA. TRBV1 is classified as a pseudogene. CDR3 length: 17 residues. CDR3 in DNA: TGCACCAGCAGCCAAGATTTCCGACTCCCCTCAGGGAATGAGCAGTTCTTC. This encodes CTSSQDFRLPSGNEQFF.

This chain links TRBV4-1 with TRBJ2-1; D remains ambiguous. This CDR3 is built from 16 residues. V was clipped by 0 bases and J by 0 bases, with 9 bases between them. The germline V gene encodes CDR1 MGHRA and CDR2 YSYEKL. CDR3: CASSQDPLVSYNEQFF. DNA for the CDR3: TGCGCCAGCAGCCAAGATCCGCTAGTCTCCTACAATGAGCAGTTCTTC.

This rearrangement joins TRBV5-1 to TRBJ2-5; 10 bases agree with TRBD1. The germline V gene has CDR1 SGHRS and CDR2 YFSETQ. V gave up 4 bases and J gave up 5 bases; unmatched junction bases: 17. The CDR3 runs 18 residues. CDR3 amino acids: CASSPSRRDRQGAETQYF. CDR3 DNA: TGCGCCAGCAGCCCTTCCCGACGTGATCGACAGGGGGCCGAGACCCAGTACTTC. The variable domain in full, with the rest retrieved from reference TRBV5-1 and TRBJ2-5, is KAGVTQTPRYLIKTRGQQVTLSCSPISGHRSVSWYQQTPGQGLQFLFEYFSETQRNKGNFPGRFSGRQFSNSRSEMNVSTLELGDSALYLCASSPSRRDRQGAETQYFGPGTRLLVL.

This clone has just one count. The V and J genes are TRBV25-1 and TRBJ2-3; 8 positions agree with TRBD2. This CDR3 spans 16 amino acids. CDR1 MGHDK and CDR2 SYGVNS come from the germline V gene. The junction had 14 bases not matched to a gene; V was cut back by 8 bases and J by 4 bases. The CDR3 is CASCQSGSPGADTQYF. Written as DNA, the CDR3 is TGTGCCAGCTGCCAGAGCGGGAGTCCCGGAGCAGATACGCAGTATTTT.

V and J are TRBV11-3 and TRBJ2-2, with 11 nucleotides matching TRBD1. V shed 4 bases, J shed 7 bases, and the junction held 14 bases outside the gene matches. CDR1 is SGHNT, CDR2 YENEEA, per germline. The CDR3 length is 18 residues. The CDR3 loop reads CASSSSRGTGGIGGELFF. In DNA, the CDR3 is TGTGCCAGCAGCTCATCCAGAGGGACAGGGGGAATCGGCGGGGAGCTGTTTTTT.

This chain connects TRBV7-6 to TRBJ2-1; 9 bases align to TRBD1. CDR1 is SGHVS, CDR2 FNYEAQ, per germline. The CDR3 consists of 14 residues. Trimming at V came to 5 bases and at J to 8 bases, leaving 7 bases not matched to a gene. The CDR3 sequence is CASSGGTGSYEQFF. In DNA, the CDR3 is TGTGCCAGCAGCGGCGGGACAGGGTCATATGAGCAGTTCTTC.

CDR3 bases: TGTGCCAGCAGCCGACTAGAAGATACGCAGTATTTT. It codes for CASSRLEDTQYF. The J gene is TRBJ2-3, the V gene TRBV2; tentatively, D is TRBD2 (6 bases). This CDR3 is built from 12 residues. V gave up 6 bases and J gave up 5 bases, with 9 bases separating them. The germline gives CDR1 SNHLY, CDR2 FYNNEI.

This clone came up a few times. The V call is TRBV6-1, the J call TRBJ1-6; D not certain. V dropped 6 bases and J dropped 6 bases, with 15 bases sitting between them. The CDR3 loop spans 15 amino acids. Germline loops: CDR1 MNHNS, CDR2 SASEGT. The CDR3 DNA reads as TGTGCCAGCAGCACAAGGAGGGAAGGTAATTCACCCCTCCACTTT. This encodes CASSTRREGNSPLHF.

CDR3 in amino acids: CASSSGTSGRRETQYF. The DNA for the CDR3 is TGTGCCAGCAGCTCAGGGACTAGCGGGAGGCGGGAGACCCAGTACTTC. The chain combines TRBV11-1 with TRBJ2-5, with 15 nucleotides matching TRBD2. Trimming took 4 bases from V and 5 from J; bases not matched to a gene: 5. CDR3 length: 16 residues. Per the germline V gene, CDR1 is SGHAT and CDR2 is FQDESV (reference sequence).

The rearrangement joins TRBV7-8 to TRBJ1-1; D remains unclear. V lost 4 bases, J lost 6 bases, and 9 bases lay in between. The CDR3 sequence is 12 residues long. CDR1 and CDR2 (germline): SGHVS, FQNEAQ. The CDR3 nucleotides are TGTGCCAGCAGCTCGACAAAATCTGAAGCTTTCTTT. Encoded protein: CASSSTKSEAFF.

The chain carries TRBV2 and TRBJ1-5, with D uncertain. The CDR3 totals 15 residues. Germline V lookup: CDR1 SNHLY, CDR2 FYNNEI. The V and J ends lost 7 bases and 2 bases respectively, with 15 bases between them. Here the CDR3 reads CASTESGLGNQPQHF. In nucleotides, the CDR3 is TGTGCCAGCACCGAATCAGGTCTTGGCAATCAGCCCCAGCATTTT. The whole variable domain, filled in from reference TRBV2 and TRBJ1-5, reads EPEVTQTPSHQVTQMGQEVILRCVPISNHLYFYWYRQILGQKVEFLVSFYNNEISEKSEIFDDQFSVERPDGSNFTLKIRSTKLEDSAMYFCASTESGLGNQPQHFGDGTRLSIL.

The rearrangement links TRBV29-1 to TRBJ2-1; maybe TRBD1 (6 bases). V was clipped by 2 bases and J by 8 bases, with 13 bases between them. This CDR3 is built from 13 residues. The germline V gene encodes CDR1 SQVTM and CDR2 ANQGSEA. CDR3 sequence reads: CSVERFRGHEQFF. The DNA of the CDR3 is TGCAGCGTTGAACGGTTCAGGGGCCATGAGCAGTTCTTC.

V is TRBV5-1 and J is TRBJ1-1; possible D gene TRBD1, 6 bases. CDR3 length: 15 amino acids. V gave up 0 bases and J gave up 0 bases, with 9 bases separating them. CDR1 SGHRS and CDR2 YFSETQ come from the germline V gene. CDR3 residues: CASSLADRLNTEAFF. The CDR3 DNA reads TGCGCCAGCAGCTTGGCTGACAGGCTGAACACTGAAGCTTTCTTT. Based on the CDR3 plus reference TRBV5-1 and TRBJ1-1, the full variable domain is KAGVTQTPRYLIKTRGQQVTLSCSPISGHRSVSWYQQTPGQGLQFLFEYFSETQRNKGNFPGRFSGRQFSNSRSEMNVSTLELGDSALYLCASSLADRLNTEAFFGQGTRLTVV.

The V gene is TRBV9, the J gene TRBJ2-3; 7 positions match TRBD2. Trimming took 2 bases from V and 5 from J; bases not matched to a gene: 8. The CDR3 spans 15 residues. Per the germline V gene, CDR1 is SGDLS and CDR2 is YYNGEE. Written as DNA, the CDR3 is TGTGCCAGCAGCGTGGGGAGGGCCACCGGAGATACGCAGTATTTT. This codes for CASSVGRATGDTQYF.

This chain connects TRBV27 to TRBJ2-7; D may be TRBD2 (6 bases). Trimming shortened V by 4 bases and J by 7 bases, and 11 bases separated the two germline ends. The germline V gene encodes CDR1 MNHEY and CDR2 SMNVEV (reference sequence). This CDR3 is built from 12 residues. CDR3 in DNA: TGTGCCAGCAGTTCCATCGGGGGAGAGCAGTACTTC. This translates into CASSSIGGEQYF.

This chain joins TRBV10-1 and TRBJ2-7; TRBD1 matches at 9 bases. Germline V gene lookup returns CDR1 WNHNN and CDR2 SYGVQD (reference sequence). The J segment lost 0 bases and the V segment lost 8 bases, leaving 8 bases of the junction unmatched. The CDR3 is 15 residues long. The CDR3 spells CASQTRDRASYEQYF. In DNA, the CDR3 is TGCGCCAGCCAGACCCGGGACAGGGCCTCCTACGAGCAGTACTTC.

CDR3 region: CASSPTVGSWGPDTQYF. In DNA, the CDR3 is TGTGCCAGTAGTCCGACGGTGGGTAGCTGGGGCCCAGATACGCAGTATTTT. The chain uses TRBV19 and TRBJ2-3; weak D call: TRBD1 (5 bases). The germline gives CDR1 LNHDA, CDR2 SQIVND (reference sequence). The CDR3 runs to 17 residues. V was clipped by 5 bases and J by 4 bases, with 22 bases between them.

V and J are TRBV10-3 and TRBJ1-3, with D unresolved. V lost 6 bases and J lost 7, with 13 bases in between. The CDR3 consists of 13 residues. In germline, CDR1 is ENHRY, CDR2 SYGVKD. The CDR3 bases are TGTGCCATCAGGTCGGCGGCCGGCAACACCATATATTTT. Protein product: CAIRSAAGNTIYF.

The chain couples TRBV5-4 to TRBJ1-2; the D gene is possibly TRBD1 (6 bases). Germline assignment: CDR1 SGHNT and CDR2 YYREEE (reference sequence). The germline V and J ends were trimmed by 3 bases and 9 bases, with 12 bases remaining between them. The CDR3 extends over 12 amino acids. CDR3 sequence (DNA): TGTGCCAGCAGCTCACAGGGAGAGAGCTACACCTTC. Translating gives CASSSQGESYTF.

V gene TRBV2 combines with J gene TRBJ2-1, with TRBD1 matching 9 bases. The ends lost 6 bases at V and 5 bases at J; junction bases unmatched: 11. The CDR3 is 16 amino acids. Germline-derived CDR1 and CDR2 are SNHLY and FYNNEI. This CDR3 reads CASRRTGTGIDNEQFF. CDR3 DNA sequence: TGTGCCAGCAGGCGAACCGGGACAGGGATCGACAATGAGCAGTTCTTC.

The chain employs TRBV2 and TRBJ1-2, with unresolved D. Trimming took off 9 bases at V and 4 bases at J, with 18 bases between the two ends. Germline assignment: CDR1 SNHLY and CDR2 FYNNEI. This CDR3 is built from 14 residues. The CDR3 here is CARLTGSELYGYTF. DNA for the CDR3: TGTGCCAGACTGACGGGGTCGGAGCTCTATGGCTACACCTTC.

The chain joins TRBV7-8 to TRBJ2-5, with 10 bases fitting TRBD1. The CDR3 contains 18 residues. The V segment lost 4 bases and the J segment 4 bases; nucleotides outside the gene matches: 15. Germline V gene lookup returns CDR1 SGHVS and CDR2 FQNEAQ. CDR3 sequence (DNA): TGTGCCAGCAGCTCCCCACGATCCGGGACAGGGGTGCGAGAGACCCAGTACTTC. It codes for CASSSPRSGTGVRETQYF.